This TCR beta chain comes out of a study of blood T cells in healthy people across ages. In regard to this clonotype: The antigen is undetermined.

For the second PCR, which ran for roughly 7 to 11 cycles, a sample-barcoded 5' primer and a J-beta primer mix were used. In TCRdb, the 5' RACE reads were re-called with MiXCR into one record per CDR3 protein. The data hold approximately 780,000 distinct CDR3 sequences, with under 30% observed a single time. Points from the study as a whole: Not knowing donor CMV status may have confounded expanded clonotype changes.

Germline V gene data show CDR1 as LNHNV and CDR2 as YYDKDF (reference sequence). V lost 0 bases and J 10 bases, leaving 16 bases between the germline ends. The CDR3 has 15 residues. This sample also appeared in a second study, on T cells of mothers and their children.

The source is a boy aged 5-17 years in good health. The sequencing input was blood. The rearrangement links TRBV15 to TRBJ2-4, with D tentatively TRBD1 (6 bases). CDR3 nucleotides: TGTGCCACCAGCAGAGATATTTCCAGGGGAAGGATTCAGTACTTC. This codes for CATSRDISRGRIQYF. Variable domain in full (rest from reference TRBV15 and TRBJ2-4): DAMVIQNPRYQVTQFGKPVTLSCSQTLNHNVMYWYQQKSSQAPKLLFHYYDKDFNNEADTPDNFQSRRPNTSFCFLDIRSPGLGDTAMYLCATSRDISRGRIQYFGAGTRLSVL.